This T cell receptor beta chain was observed in a study of PD-L1 blockade in urothelial cancer. About the research overall: Prior chemotherapy regimens per patient numbered 0 to 3. Blood analysis took place 3 weeks (second dose) and 6 weeks after treatment start.

The CDR3 is 15 amino acids. Germline V gene lookup returns CDR1 SGHVS and CDR2 FQNEAQ. V lost 3 bases and J lost 1, with 10 bases in between. Indicated time point: peripheral blood 6 weeks after treatment start. Locally advanced or metastatic urothelial carcinoma was present in patients. The templates were synthetic TCR analogs, and they were spiked into each PCR. The repertoire was sequenced with immunoSEQ multiplex PCR; TCRdb's copy has only in-frame clones and lacks some. Among about 120,000 clones listed, approximately 90% were seen once. This TCR derives from a man in his fifties or sixties with urothelial cancer. This chain connects TRBV7-8 to TRBJ1-3, with D uncertain. This specimen was PBMCs, taken around atezolizumab (anti-PD-L1) treatment. The CDR3 here is CASSFIPGSGNTIYF. The CDR3, as DNA: TGTGCCAGCAGCTTCATCCCGGGTTCTGGAAACACCATATATTTT.